Here is one T cell receptor beta chain with its context. The data were taken from a study of blood T cell repertoires in COVID-19. This CDR3 contains 14 residues. Germline-derived CDR1 and CDR2 are SGDLS and YYNGEE. V was pared by 0 bases and J by 4 bases, with 9 bases between. Produced via immunoSEQ multiplex PCR; TCRdb's table is partial and in-frame only. The data contain 110,000 to 150,000 clones, about 83% of them singletons. The genes are TRBV9 and TRBJ2-3; tentatively, D is TRBD1 (5 bases). Material for sequencing was peripheral blood. This receptor was taken from a human donor in a cohort sampled during active COVID-19. Here the CDR3 reads CASSVGVGADTQYF. The CDR3 DNA is TGTGCCAGCAGCGTAGGCGTAGGGGCAGATACGCAGTATTTT.